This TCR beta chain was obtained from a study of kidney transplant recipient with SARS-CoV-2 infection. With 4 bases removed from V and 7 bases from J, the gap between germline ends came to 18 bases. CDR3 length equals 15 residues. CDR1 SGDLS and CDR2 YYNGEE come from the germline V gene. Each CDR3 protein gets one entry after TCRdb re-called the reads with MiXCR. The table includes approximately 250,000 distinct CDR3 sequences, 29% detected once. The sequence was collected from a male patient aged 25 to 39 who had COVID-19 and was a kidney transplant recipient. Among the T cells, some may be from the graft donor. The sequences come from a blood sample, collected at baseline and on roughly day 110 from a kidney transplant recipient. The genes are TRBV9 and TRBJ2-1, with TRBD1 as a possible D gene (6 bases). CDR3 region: CASSPRAGEVNEQFF. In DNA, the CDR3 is TGTGCCAGCAGCCCCCGGGCAGGGGAAGTGAATGAGCAGTTCTTC.